This T cell receptor beta chain was sequenced in a study of cytomegalovirus exposure and HLA in healthy donors (dated by TCRdb to 2015 to 2018). Some background on the complete study: In an earlier analysis of roughly 500 of the donors, 250 to 300 Gb of sequence data and 117 million unique TCR beta sequences from roughly 190 million T cells were reported. Of the approximately 400 genotyped donors, around 81% fell in the genetic ancestry cluster associated with self-reported Caucasian donors. Besides the first cohort of around 700 subjects, a separate validation cohort made up of 120 or so different subjects was used. All discovery cohort repertoires had been generated using a single sequencing platform. Typing coverage differed by locus: A, B, C, DRB1 and DQB1 were typed in about 620-630 donors, DQA1 in roughly 510, DPA1 in some 610, and DPB1 in approximately 450. The later analysis used no new phenotypic data to find candidate immune exposures, relying instead on TCR beta sequences and their occurrence across donors. Across about 370 genotyped donors of the cohort, an average of roughly 250,000 unique TCR beta nucleotide sequences per donor were sequenced, and roughly a sixth of those sequences were non-productive. The study aimed to test whether signatures of past pathogen exposure could be identified by cataloging public T cell receptors. About 280 gigabases of sequencing data and approximately 85 million unique TCR sequences were included in an early release covering roughly 600 HLA-typed donors. A later analysis re-examined previously published TCR beta repertoires from just over 650 donors and added high-resolution HLA genotyping to investigate patterns of TCR occurrence. To predict cytomegalovirus infection status, the study combined high-throughput TCR immunosequencing, statistical association of individual TCRs with disease status, and machine learning. A later genetic analysis used genome-wide SNP genotypes for 398 of the 666 donors, treating that subset as a discovery cohort. An earlier analysis of several hundred of the donors used high-throughput TCR beta sequencing to judge whether each TCR beta V gene segment behaved as functional or pseudogenic. The study profiled the T cell repertoires of some 610 subjects by immunosequencing and related them to cytomegalovirus serostatus. Five DR-DQ haplotypes were handled as single units for association and clustering, since linkage in the cohort was strong. Class I and class II HLA loci were covered by the typing at four-digit resolution. Donor age, sex, ethnicity and CMV serostatus were collected together with the repertoire data.

The library was prepared using the immunoSEQ multiplex PCR assay. A mixture of 60 forward primers for TCR Vbeta segments and 13 reverse primers for TCR Jbeta segments was used in the multiplex PCR. Amplification of the CDR3 region of rearranged TCR beta genes was performed with a multiplex PCR assay on genomic DNA. The Illumina HiSeq System was used to sequence the amplified TCR beta libraries as 87-base-pair reads. As for the original processing: A later analysis counted approximately 76 million unique TCR beta chains across the 640 or so repertoires, and around 9.9 million of these chains were shared by at least two donors. A nearest-neighbor algorithm error-corrected the raw reads and collapsed the reads into unique sequences, merging closely related sequences to remove PCR and sequencing errors. V, D and J gene segments were assigned by aligning CDR3 sequences to IMGT reference sequences. Each retained sequence needed at least a six-nucleotide match to both a V gene segment and a J gene segment. Rearrangements were classified as productive when the CDR3 lacked stop codons and remained in frame with V and J, and all other rearrangements were classified as non-productive. CDR3 was defined according to IMGT convention as the region running from the second conserved V-encoded cysteine to the conserved J-encoded phenylalanine. The earlier analysis of about 570 of the donors excluded any sequence lacking an unambiguous match to a single V gene segment. An earlier analysis of some 610 of the donors called V segments functional above 56.7% productive rearrangements and segregating when the between-donor standard deviation exceeded 5%. A statistical classification framework was built for diagnosing cytomegalovirus status from the catalog of TCR beta chain sequences. In a later analysis, TCR nucleotide sequences were compared against IMGT/GENE-DB human TR gene sequences so that V and J genes could be assigned. A later analysis assigned CDR3 sequences and most-parsimonious VDJ recombination scenarios with the TCRdist pipeline. In a later analysis, each TCR beta chain was defined by its CDR3 amino acid sequence together with its V-gene family, and reads lacking a unique V-gene family were excluded. A later analysis removed over 500 highly shared, low-generation-probability nucleotide sequences to deal with suspected cross-contamination and a sequencing artifact. In a later analysis, a clonal expansion index was calculated for each public chain from normalized within-repertoire ranks of inferred template counts. In a later analysis, generation probabilities were computed using a VDJ recombination model fitted to out-of-frame rearrangements, and the results were checked against IGoR. A later analysis scored TCR-TCR, TCR-HLA and TCR-CMV co-occurrence with hypergeometric tests, applying a repertoire-size bias correction to TCR pairs. False discovery rates were estimated in a later analysis by permuting HLA or CMV assignments 20 times. In a later analysis, co-occurring TCRs were grouped with DBSCAN, and TCRdist sequence similarity was added when clustering was performed within HLA-allele-positive subsets. Repertoires with fewer than 30,000 or more than 120,000 public chains, plus five repertoires with anomalous nucleotide sharing, were excluded from co-occurrence clustering. The table comes from immuneACCESS by way of TCRdb, which keeps in-frame sequences with V and J called. Part of the clones is missing from these tables; in studies checked, under half for an unresolved V gene and the rest for unknown reasons. The V and J calls and clone size were taken over from that table, and D and trimming were inferred from the DNA. Within this sample are approximately 200,000 clones, with around 83% of them counted one time only. The leading ten clones occupy 6.5% of the sample.

The CDR1 and CDR2 encoded by the germline V gene are MGHDK and SYGVNS. The CDR3, from cysteine to phenylalanine, totals 16 residues. The sequence is cut down to CDR3 DNA, 48 bases in frame from base 1. In total, 630 or so healthy bone marrow donors made up the cohort. All cohort members were sampled while nominally healthy, although unrecorded immune exposures were likely present. The donor tested CMV seropositive, placing the donor among the roughly 270 seropositive members of the cohort. Every donor gave a peripheral blood sample, and the peripheral blood mononuclear cells from that sample were used for TCR beta sequencing. Genomic DNA was extracted from the blood cell samples with the Qiagen DNeasy Blood Extraction Kit. Points the paper makes about the study in general: Correlated functional status among segregating V segments might reflect linkage disequilibrium, but an unknown experimental factor could not be ruled out. In both the original and validation cohorts, the classifier was reported to diagnose cytomegalovirus status with high specificity and sensitivity. Because counts were too low, about 18 rarely observed V segments, including chromosome 9 orphons, were excluded from the earlier analysis of some 590 of the donors. Assigning TCR associations to individual alleles was difficult when HLA alleles, especially DR and DQ, strongly co-occurred. According to the authors, the approach could potentially be generalized to other disease states and immunological phenotypes. The sequencing pipeline was judged likely to have produced a cluster of highly shared sequence variants as a technical artifact. In an earlier analysis of about 600 of the donors, most TCR beta V segments appeared in productive rearrangements about 87% or about 30% of the time, broadly matching IMGT annotations. Presence/absence analyses assumed roughly uniform sequencing depth across donors, an assumption that may not hold. A later analysis found that most CMV-associated TCR beta chains appeared HLA-restricted, with HLA associations seemingly driven largely by CMV exposure. Specific HLA alleles were associated with roughly 16,000 TCR beta sequences at a false discovery rate of 0.05 in a later analysis. In a later analysis, HLA-associated TCR beta chains were found to be more clonally expanded and to have lower generation probabilities than equally common non-associated chains. In a later genetic analysis, a missense DCLRE1C variant was associated with V-gene and J-gene trimming of TCR beta chains, and the association was replicated in an independent cohort. Three of the identified cytomegalovirus-associated TCR beta chains were confirmed in vitro to be specific for cytomegalovirus antigens. A later analysis reported that several top co-occurrence clusters appeared linked to parvovirus B19, influenza, CMV and Epstein-Barr virus. This cohort had only TCR beta chains sequenced, and the lack of alpha or paired-chain data limited which features could be detected. The study gave a list of more than 150 TCR beta chains associated with cytomegalovirus. Because HLA typing was missing for some donors at each locus, association tests included only the typed subset. A further reported finding was that TCR beta sequences accurately predicted the HLA-A and HLA-B alleles for most subjects in the first cohort. In a later genetic analysis, fewer N-insertions in productive TCRs were reported among donors in an Asian-associated ancestry cluster than the roughly 700-donor mean. Across donors, most TCR sequences were observed very rarely, whereas some public TCRs were present in many individuals. In a later analysis, the rate of TCR association differed among HLA loci, with DRB1 alleles having the most associated TCRs and HLA-C alleles having the fewest. CMV serostatus was the only immune exposure information available for the cohort. Because the 87-base-pair reads could not distinguish some IMGT-functional V segments, including TRBV6-2 and TRBV6-3, those segments were excluded.

Comment on this clone: It has no known antigen specificity. Compared with germline, one end of the junction differs, possibly owing to a read error.

Sequenced input: PBMCs. The receptor was derived from a woman in her fifties or sixties in good health and CMV-seropositive. This receptor chain uses TRBV25-1 and TRBJ2-6, with a tentative D gene TRBD1 over 5 matching bases. Here the CDR3 is given as CASSATSGSGANGLTF. Here is the DNA: TGTGCCAGCAGTGCCACCTCGGGCTCTGGGGCCAACGGCCTGACTTTC.